The 18 T cell receptor beta chains listed next were all sequenced from one sample in a study of blood T cell repertoires in COVID-19. Produced via immunoSEQ multiplex PCR; TCRdb's table is partial and in-frame only. The sample shows approximately 310,000 clones, over 75% of them seen only once. The source material was peripheral blood. Receptors originate from a woman in her fifties or sixties who had recovered from COVID-19.

The table lists this clone with a count of one. V usage is TRBV4-2 and J usage is TRBJ1-6; TRBD1 agrees at 7 bases. Trimming removed 1 base from V and 10 bases from J; junction bases left unmatched: 7. The germline V gene has CDR1 LGHNA and CDR2 YNFKEQ. This CDR3 spans 15 amino acids. CDR3 in amino acids: CASSQADRVVSPLHF. In DNA, the CDR3 is TGTGCCAGCAGCCAAGCCGACAGGGTAGTCTCACCCCTCCACTTT.

V is TRBV7-2 and J is TRBJ1-4, with TRBD1 as a possible D gene (6 bases). Trimming removed 2 bases at V and 7 bases at J, with 14 bases between. CDR1 and CDR2 from the germline V gene are SGHTA and FQGNSA. This CDR3 comprises 15 residues. The CDR3 sequence is CASSLRAGVREKLFF. CDR3 sequence (DNA): TGTGCCAGCAGCTTACGGGCAGGGGTTCGTGAAAAACTGTTTTTT.

CDR3 region: CATSRGGGLGETQYF. The CDR3 coding sequence is TGTGCCACCAGCAGAGGCGGGGGGTTGGGAGAGACCCAGTACTTC. The chain links TRBV15 to TRBJ2-5; 8 bases map to TRBD2. V gave up 1 base and J gave up 4 bases; unmatched junction bases: 5. This CDR3 contains 15 residues. Germline CDR1 and CDR2: LNHNV and YYDKDF (reference sequence).

This clone has a handful of counts. This chain uses TRBV11-2 with TRBJ1-4, with 7 bases matching TRBD1. The CDR3 extends over 14 amino acids. The germline gives CDR1 SGHAT, CDR2 FQNNGV. The trim removed 5 bases at V and 7 bases at J, leaving 7 bases unmatched. The CDR3 sequence is CASSEQGFSEKLFF. Written as DNA, the CDR3 is TGTGCCAGCAGCGAACAGGGGTTTTCTGAAAAACTGTTTTTT. Using reference TRBV11-2 and TRBJ1-4 for the parts outside the CDR3, the full variable domain is EAGVAQSPRYKIIEKRQSVAFWCNPISGHATLYWYQQILGQGPKLLIQFQNNGVVDDSQLPKDRFSAERLKGVDSTLKIQPAKLEDSAVYLCASSEQGFSEKLFFGSGTQLSVL.

The genes are TRBV18 and TRBJ2-7, with D perhaps matching TRBD1 (6 bases). CDR3 length equals 14 residues. V was clipped by 5 bases and J by 4 bases, with 15 bases between them. Germline-derived CDR1 and CDR2 are KGHSH and LQKENI. The DNA for the CDR3 is TGTGCCAGCTCAAGAACAGGGTCGGGATACGAGCAGTACTTC. Protein sequence: CASSRTGSGYEQYF.

This clone was seen a handful of times. The chain carries TRBV28 and TRBJ1-5; no firm D call. The CDR3 extends over 13 amino acids. Germline lookup yields CDR1 MDHEN and CDR2 SYDVKM. V was clipped by 1 base and J by 7 bases, with 8 bases between them. CDR3 sequence reads: CASSLLAGQPQHF. DNA of the CDR3: TGTGCCAGCAGTTTATTAGCGGGGCAGCCCCAGCATTTT.

This rearrangement joins TRBV3-1 (or the pseudogene TRBV3-2) to TRBJ2-3; no reliable D call. This CDR3 spans 11 amino acids. Germline-derived CDR1 and CDR2 are LGHDT and YNNKEL (reference sequence). With 3 bases removed from V and 10 bases from J, the gap between germline ends came to 8 bases. DNA for the CDR3: TGTGCCAGCAGCCACGCCGGTCCGCAGTATTTT. Translation gives CASSHAGPQYF.

This chain connects TRBV5-4 to TRBJ2-3; tentatively, D is TRBD2 (6 bases). The V end was cut by 0 bases, the J end by 0 bases, with 8 bases between. The CDR3 is 15 residues long. Per the germline V gene, CDR1 is SGHNT and CDR2 is YYREEE (reference sequence). The CDR3 loop reads CASSLERESTDTQYF. In DNA, the CDR3 is TGTGCCAGCAGCTTGGAACGGGAGAGCACAGATACGCAGTATTTT.

This chain joins TRBV28 and TRBJ1-6; TRBD1 is a possible D gene (5 bases). The CDR3 loop spans 12 amino acids. The V and J ends lost 6 bases and 14 bases respectively, with 14 bases between them. The germline V gene encodes CDR1 MDHEN and CDR2 SYDVKM. The CDR3 region has the DNA TGTGCCAGCAGCGACCCCAGGGTGTCCCTCCACTTT. Translation: CASSDPRVSLHF. The complete variable domain, with remaining parts taken from reference TRBV28 and TRBJ1-6, reads DVKVTQSSRYLVKRTGEKVFLECVQDMDHENMFWYRQDPGLGLRLIYFSYDVKMKEKGDIPEGYSVSREKKERFSLILESASTNQTSMYLCASSDPRVSLHFGNGTRLTVT.

The rearrangement uses TRBV6-5 and TRBJ1-5; tentatively, D is TRBD1 (6 bases). Germline CDR1 is MNHEY and CDR2 is SVGAGI. The V end lost 2 bases, the J end lost 6 bases, and 8 bases lay between the germline ends. This CDR3 has 13 residues. Written as DNA, the CDR3 is TGTGCCAGCAGTTACCTACAGGGTCAGCCCCAGCATTTT. Encoded protein: CASSYLQGQPQHF.

The chain combines TRBV29-1 with TRBJ2-5, with a weak D call TRBD1 (6 bases). This CDR3 is built from 13 residues. V gave up 5 bases and J gave up 2 bases, with 12 bases separating them. Germline V gene data show CDR1 as SQVTM and CDR2 as ANQGSEA. Here the CDR3 DNA reads TGCAGCGTTTTCGACAGGCATCAAGAGACCCAGTACTTC. This codes for CSVFDRHQETQYF.

This chain uses TRBV6-1 with TRBJ1-3; no firm D call. The CDR3 consists of 13 residues. V lost 3 bases to trimming and J lost 4 bases, with 7 bases between them. Germline lookup yields CDR1 MNHNS and CDR2 SASEGT. In nucleotides, the CDR3 is TGTGCCAGCAGTGAGCAGCGGGGAAACACCATATATTTT. This encodes CASSEQRGNTIYF.

The chain couples TRBV7-2 to TRBJ2-7, with 9 bases identical to TRBD1. The CDR3 has 14 residues. Germline-derived CDR1 and CDR2 are SGHTA and FQGNSA. V trimming: 6 bases; J trimming: 1 base; junction bases outside the gene matches: 4. The CDR3 DNA reads as TGTGCCAGCAGTCGGACAGGGGCTTCCTACGAGCAGTACTTC. This codes for CASSRTGASYEQYF.

V usage is TRBV24-1 and J usage is TRBJ2-3; TRBD1 is a possible D gene (7 bases). V dropped 5 bases and J dropped 2 bases, with 13 bases sitting between them. Germline V gene lookup returns CDR1 KGHDR and CDR2 SFDVKD. This CDR3 is 15 amino acids long. The CDR3 protein is CATSGHRGLTDTQYF. CDR3 in DNA: TGTGCCACCAGTGGTCACAGGGGACTCACAGATACGCAGTATTTT.

The CDR3 protein is CASSRPRTGPGGDTEAFF. DNA for the CDR3: TGCGCCAGCAGCCGCCCTAGGACGGGACCGGGCGGGGACACTGAAGCTTTCTTT. V is TRBV5-1 and J is TRBJ1-1, with D possibly being TRBD1 (5 bases). This CDR3 spans 18 amino acids. V was pared by 4 bases and J by 3 bases, with 25 bases between. Germline V CDR1 and CDR2: SGHRS, YFSETQ.

The V call is TRBV9, the J call TRBJ2-3, with 7 bases fitting TRBD1. CDR1 and CDR2 (germline): SGDLS, YYNGEE. Trimming removed 3 bases from V and 4 bases from J; junction bases left unmatched: 5. This CDR3 contains 14 residues. CDR3 protein: CASSARGSADTQYF. The CDR3 bases are TGTGCCAGCAGCGCCAGGGGGTCGGCAGATACGCAGTATTTT.

The V call is TRBV19, the J call TRBJ1-2; the D is unclear. The germline V gene encodes CDR1 LNHDA and CDR2 SQIVND (reference sequence). V was clipped by 2 bases and J by 8 bases, with 9 bases between them. This CDR3 comprises 12 residues. CDR3 residues: CASSITKRGYTF. In DNA, the CDR3 is TGTGCCAGTAGTATAACGAAACGGGGCTACACCTTC.

The chain carries TRBV6-6 and TRBJ1-2; 8 bases map to TRBD1. Germline assignment: CDR1 MNHNY and CDR2 SVGAGI (reference sequence). V lost 4 bases, J lost 1 base, and 8 bases stayed unmatched. The CDR3 runs 16 residues. CDR3 sequence reads: CASSSPGQGLNYGYTF. The CDR3, as DNA: TGTGCCAGCAGTTCGCCAGGACAGGGCCTTAACTATGGCTACACCTTC.